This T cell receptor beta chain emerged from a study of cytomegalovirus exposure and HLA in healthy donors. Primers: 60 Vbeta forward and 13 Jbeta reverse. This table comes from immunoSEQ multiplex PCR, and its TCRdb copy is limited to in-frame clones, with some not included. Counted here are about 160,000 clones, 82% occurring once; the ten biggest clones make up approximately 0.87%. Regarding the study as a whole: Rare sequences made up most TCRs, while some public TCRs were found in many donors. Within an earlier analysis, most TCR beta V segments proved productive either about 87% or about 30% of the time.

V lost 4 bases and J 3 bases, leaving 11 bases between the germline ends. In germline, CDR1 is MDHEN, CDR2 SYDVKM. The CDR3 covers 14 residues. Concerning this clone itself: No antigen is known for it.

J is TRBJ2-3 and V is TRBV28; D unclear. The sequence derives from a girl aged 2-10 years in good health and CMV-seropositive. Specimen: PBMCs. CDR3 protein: CASSSPVETDTQYF. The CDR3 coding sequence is TGTGCCAGCAGTTCCCCAGTTGAAACAGATACGCAGTATTTT.